Listed here is a single T cell receptor (beta chain). Antigen specificity is unknown. PCR involved 60 Vbeta and 13 Jbeta primers. Profiled with immunoSEQ multiplex PCR; TCRdb holds only in-frame clones, not every one. The table shows roughly 160,000 clones, with more than 65% occurring only once. The V end lost 5 bases, the J end lost 5 bases, and 19 bases lay between the germline ends. CDR1 is SEHNR, CDR2 FQNEAQ, per germline (reference sequence). This CDR3 spans 16 amino acids. The data were taken from a study of cytomegalovirus exposure and HLA in healthy donors. Notes on the study in general: Most likely, a cluster of highly shared sequence variants arose as a sequencing artifact.

The genes are TRBV7-9 and TRBJ2-1, with TRBD2 as a possible D gene (5 bases). Sequenced input: PBMCs. The origin of this receptor is a woman aged 25 to 39 in good health and CMV-seronegative. The CDR3 DNA reads as TGTGCCAGCAGCGTCCTAGCCTGGAGAGCTCACAATGAGCAGTTCTTC. Translation: CASSVLAWRAHNEQFF.